These 20 T cell receptor beta chains were all obtained from the same sample, sequenced in a study of cytomegalovirus exposure and HLA in healthy donors. Amplification used 60 Vbeta primers and 13 Jbeta primers. Sequencing used immunoSEQ multiplex PCR; TCRdb keeps in-frame clones, though not all of them. This sample carries 200,000 to 250,000 clones, with roughly 1.1% going to the ten biggest clones. Sequences were obtained from PBMCs. The receptors come from a girl aged 2 to 10 in good health and CMV-seropositive.

This rearrangement joins TRBV13 to TRBJ2-1; 15 bases line up with TRBD2. Trimming at V came to 2 bases and at J to 4 bases, leaving 12 bases not matched to a gene. The CDR3 runs to 20 residues. Germline V gene data show CDR1 as PRHDT and CDR2 as FYEKMQ (reference sequence). The CDR3 nucleotides read TGTGCCAGCAGCTTATATAAACGGACTAGCGGGAGGGCGGCGTACAATGAGCAGTTCTTC. Its translation: CASSLYKRTSGRAAYNEQFF.

The chain recombines TRBV6-5 with TRBJ1-2; D remains ambiguous. This CDR3 is 15 amino acids long. Germline V gene sequence: CDR1 MNHEY, CDR2 SVGAGI. The V end was cut by 0 bases, the J end by 4 bases, with 12 bases between. CDR3: CASSYSTDSGYGYTF. The DNA of the CDR3 is TGTGCCAGCAGTTACTCGACTGATAGTGGCTATGGCTACACCTTC.

The chain is built from TRBV4-1 and TRBJ1-5; 7 bases line up with TRBD1. In germline, CDR1 is MGHRA, CDR2 YSYEKL. The CDR3 is made up of 20 amino acids. The V and J ends lost 0 bases and 0 bases, in that order; junction bases with no gene match: 14. The CDR3 is CASSQDPQGTVTDSNQPQHF. CDR3 bases: TGCGCCAGCAGCCAAGATCCGCAAGGGACAGTTACAGATAGCAATCAGCCCCAGCATTTT.

The V call is TRBV6-5, the J call TRBJ2-5, with TRBD1 as a possible D gene (5 bases). CDR1 is MNHEY, CDR2 SVGAGI, per germline. V was clipped by 3 bases and J by 4 bases, with 12 bases between them. The CDR3 spans 14 residues. Here the CDR3 DNA reads TGTGCCAGCAGTTATCGGCAGGGTGGAGAGACCCAGTACTTC. Amino acids: CASSYRQGGETQYF.

The chain links TRBV2 to TRBJ1-5; D not certain. From germline, CDR1 is SNHLY and CDR2 FYNNEI. Trimming shortened V by 8 bases and J by 0 bases, and 11 bases separated the two germline ends. The CDR3 is 14 residues long. The CDR3 bases are TGTGCCAGCCAATACCGGGATAGCAATCAGCCCCAGCATTTT. This sequence encodes CASQYRDSNQPQHF.

The chain employs TRBV5-1 and TRBJ2-1; 11 positions agree with TRBD2. CDR3 length: 16 amino acids. V gave up 0 bases and J gave up 5 bases; unmatched junction bases: 4. Looked up from germline, CDR1 is SGHRS and CDR2 is YFSETQ. The chain's CDR3 is CASSLAETSGNNEQFF. In DNA, the CDR3 is TGCGCCAGCAGCTTGGCCGAGACTAGCGGGAACAATGAGCAGTTCTTC.

This sequence joins TRBV15 and TRBJ1-4; D might be TRBD1 (6 bases). CDR3 length equals 17 residues. From germline, CDR1 is LNHNV and CDR2 YYDKDF (reference sequence). V lost 0 bases, J lost 7 bases, and 18 bases lay in between. CDR3: CATSRDEGVTGGEKLFF. In DNA, the CDR3 is TGTGCCACCAGCAGAGATGAGGGGGTAACAGGCGGTGAAAAACTGTTTTTT.

The CDR3 here is CASSSRAKTRTSNEQFF. CDR3 DNA: TGTGCCAGCAGCTCGAGAGCCAAAACGAGGACTTCCAATGAGCAGTTCTTC. The chain carries TRBV11-2 and TRBJ2-1; possible D gene TRBD2, 5 bases. The CDR3 is 17 amino acids. CDR1 is SGHAT, CDR2 FQNNGV, per germline. With 4 bases removed from V and 6 bases from J, the gap between germline ends came to 22 bases.

The chain couples TRBV6-5 to TRBJ2-1, with 13 bases lining up with TRBD2. Germline CDR1 reads MNHEY; CDR2 reads SVGAGI. V dropped 6 bases and J dropped 5; count of bases not matched to a gene: 4. This CDR3 comprises 15 residues. CDR3 nucleotide sequence: TGTGCCAGCAGCTCGACTAGCGGGAGGCACAATGAGCAGTTCTTC. It yields the protein CASSSTSGRHNEQFF.

This chain connects TRBV7-9 to TRBJ2-7, with TRBD1 as a possible D gene (6 bases). Per germline, CDR1 SEHNR and CDR2 FQNEAQ (reference sequence). The CDR3 extends over 15 amino acids. V was pared by 4 bases and J by 2 bases, with 15 bases between. The CDR3 DNA reads TGTGCCAGCAGCTCAGGGGATCTGAGCACCTACGAGCAGTACTTC. Translated: CASSSGDLSTYEQYF. Drawing the rest from reference TRBV7-9 and TRBJ2-7, the complete variable domain is DTGVSQNPRHKITKRGQNVTFRCDPISEHNRLYWYRQTLGQGPEFLTYFQNEAQLEKSRLLSDRFSAERPKGSFSTLEIQRTEQGDSAMYLCASSSGDLSTYEQYFGPGTRLTVT.

V usage is TRBV6-5 and J usage is TRBJ1-2, with 10 bases lining up with TRBD1. In germline, CDR1 is MNHEY, CDR2 SVGAGI. This CDR3 comprises 15 residues. J lost 7 bases, V lost 0 bases, and 5 bases had no gene match. CDR3 loop: CASSYSKGQGFGYTF. CDR3 DNA sequence: TGTGCCAGCAGTTACTCGAAGGGACAGGGGTTTGGCTACACCTTC.

The CDR3, as DNA: TGCGCCAGCAGCCATAGCACAGATACGCAGTATTTT. It specifies CASSHSTDTQYF. The rearrangement uses TRBV5-1 and TRBJ2-3; D unresolved. Trimming cost V 4 bases and J 0 bases, with 3 bases left between them. Germline CDR1 and CDR2: SGHRS and YFSETQ. The CDR3 spans 12 residues.

V and J are TRBV5-6 and TRBJ1-2; D is possibly TRBD1 (5 bases). V lost 3 bases and J 3 bases, leaving 12 bases between the germline ends. Germline CDR1 is SGHDT and CDR2 is YYEEEE. The CDR3 length is 14 residues. The CDR3 DNA reads as TGTGCCAGCAGCTGGTGGGGGGGTGACTATGGCTACACCTTC. This encodes CASSWWGGDYGYTF.

This chain joins TRBV27 and TRBJ2-7, with 7 positions matching TRBD2. Looked up from germline, CDR1 is MNHEY and CDR2 is SMNVEV (reference sequence). The CDR3 length is 13 residues. Trimming cost V 5 bases and J 7 bases; bases outside gene matches: 8. The CDR3 bases are TGTGCCAGCAGTGGACTAGGGGCTGGGGAGCAGTACTTC. It translates to CASSGLGAGEQYF.

V is TRBV6-5 and J is TRBJ2-1, with 10 bases lining up with TRBD2. The CDR3 length is 16 residues. V lost 0 bases and J lost 5; bases outside the gene matches: 4. Germline CDR1 and CDR2: MNHEY and SVGAGI. CDR3 amino acids: CASSYSLAGANNEQFF. CDR3 bases: TGTGCCAGCAGTTACTCCCTAGCGGGAGCCAACAATGAGCAGTTCTTC.

The V gene is TRBV28, the J gene TRBJ2-1; 9 nucleotides line up with TRBD1. CDR1 and CDR2 (germline): MDHEN, SYDVKM. With V trimmed by 2 bases and J by 4 bases, 0 bases remained unmatched. There are 14 residues in the CDR3. The CDR3 DNA reads TGTGCCAGCAGTTTAGGGACAGGGTACAATGAGCAGTTCTTC. Protein product: CASSLGTGYNEQFF.

The genes are TRBV30 and TRBJ2-2, with 14 bases fitting TRBD2. Germline-derived CDR1 and CDR2 are GTSNPN and SVGIG (reference sequence). The CDR3 length is 16 residues. J was trimmed by 3 bases and V by 6 bases; bases with no gene match: 6. CDR3 sequence reads: CACGTSGRSDTGELFF. In DNA form, the CDR3 reads TGTGCCTGCGGGACTAGCGGGAGATCGGACACCGGGGAGCTGTTTTTT.

The chain links TRBV11-2 to TRBJ2-1, with a possible D match to TRBD1 (5 bases). There are 15 residues in the CDR3. V lost 4 bases, J lost 6 bases, and 16 bases lay in between. Per the germline V gene, CDR1 is SGHAT and CDR2 is FQNNGV. The DNA of the CDR3 is TGTGCCAGCAGCTCACACCCGACAGACGGCAATGAGCAGTTCTTC. Protein sequence: CASSSHPTDGNEQFF. Together with reference TRBV11-2 and TRBJ2-1, the CDR3 gives the full variable domain: EAGVAQSPRYKIIEKRQSVAFWCNPISGHATLYWYQQILGQGPKLLIQFQNNGVVDDSQLPKDRFSAERLKGVDSTLKIQPAKLEDSAVYLCASSSHPTDGNEQFFGPGTRLTVL.

This chain links TRBV11-2 with TRBJ2-5; a weak D match, TRBD1 (6 bases). The CDR3 length is 14 residues. V lost 5 bases and J lost 0, with 10 bases in between. CDR1 and CDR2 (germline): SGHAT, FQNNGV. This CDR3 is CASSRDRHQETQYF. The DNA of the CDR3 is TGTGCCAGCAGCCGCGACAGGCACCAAGAGACCCAGTACTTC.

The chain joins TRBV4-1 to TRBJ2-7; TRBD2 might be the D (7 bases). This CDR3 is built from 16 residues. V lost 4 bases and J 4 bases, leaving 20 bases between the germline ends. The germline V gene encodes CDR1 MGHRA and CDR2 YSYEKL. The CDR3, as DNA: TGCGCCAGCAGCCTGGGAGGGGGGTCGGGAAAGTACGAGCAGTACTTC. Protein sequence: CASSLGGGSGKYEQYF.